This T cell receptor beta chain was documented in a study of shared T cell receptors in the human thymus. The protocol was immunoSEQ multiplex PCR, while the TCRdb copy is restricted to in-frame clones and leaves out a portion. The sample holds 55,000 to 80,000 clones; roughly 95% are singletons and the top ten take about 0.036%. This CDR3 is 11 amino acids long. CDR1 KGHSH and CDR2 LQKENI come from the germline V gene. The ends were cut back, 1 base at V and 13 bases at J, with 10 bases in the middle. Material for sequencing was thymocytes. The sequence derives from a human donor. The genes are TRBV18 and TRBJ2-5; D might be TRBD1 or TRBD2, each matching 5 bases. The CDR3 sequence: CASSPLAGRYF. DNA for the CDR3: TGTGCCAGCTCACCACTGGCAGGGAGGTACTTC.